The 14 T cell receptor beta chains below were found in one sample sequenced in a study of human T cells and chemical hapten exposure. One entry per CDR3 protein, called by TCRdb with MiXCR from the RACE reads. This table holds about 140,000 distinct CDR3 sequences, around 11% found once. Time point in this sample: patch test 2, 6 weeks after DPC sensitization. Sample treatment: therapeutic diphenylcyclopropenone sensitization with weekly scalp DPC. The sequencing used whole blood, collected in connection with sensitization to the hapten diphenylcyclopropenone (DPC). These receptors all come from a woman aged 50 to 60 with alopecia areata. Some clones in this sample may be carry-over from other donors' samples.

This rearrangement joins TRBV20-1 to TRBJ2-1; D is unclear. The germline V gene has CDR1 DFQATT and CDR2 SNEGSKA (reference sequence). The CDR3 spans 14 residues. V was trimmed by 2 bases and J by 0 bases, leaving 8 bases between them. DNA of the CDR3: TGCAGTGCTAGAAGTCAAACCTCCTACAATGAGCAGTTCTTC. It translates to CSARSQTSYNEQFF.

To note about this clonotype: A much larger clonotype is one base distant, so this may be a read error. The chain is built from TRBV5-4 and TRBJ2-3; no reliable D call. Trimming removed 2 bases from V and 5 bases from J, with 3 bases in between. CDR3 length: 11 residues. In germline, CDR1 is SGHNT, CDR2 YYREEE (reference sequence). The CDR3 region is CASSFGDTQYF. Here the CDR3 DNA reads TGTGCCAGCAGCTTCGGAGATACGCAGTATTTT.

CDR3 nucleotide sequence: TGTGCCAGTAGTCTCCGGGACAGTAATGGCTACACCTTC. It translates to CASSLRDSNGYTF. The chain joins TRBV19 to TRBJ1-2; the match to TRBD1 covers 7 bases. The CDR3 has 13 amino acids. The V gene's germline CDR1 is LNHDA and CDR2 SQIVND (reference sequence). With V trimmed by 5 bases and J by 6 bases, 6 bases remained unmatched.

This clonotype has more than one count but fewer than ten. The chain joins TRBV5-1 to TRBJ2-1; D uncertain. Trimming removed 0 bases at V and 2 bases at J, with 6 bases between. Germline V gives CDR1 SGHRS, CDR2 YFSETQ. The CDR3 covers 14 residues. The CDR3 DNA sequence: TGCGCCAGCAGCTTGGGAGCCCCCTACAATGAGCAGTTCTTC. This encodes CASSLGAPYNEQFF.

The genes are TRBV28 and TRBJ1-1; 7 nucleotides line up with TRBD1. From germline, CDR1 is MDHEN and CDR2 SYDVKM. This CDR3 is 15 amino acids long. J gave up 1 base and V 6 bases, and 8 bases lay outside the gene matches. The CDR3 region has the DNA TGTGCCAGCAGCCCAACGCAGGGGGGGAACACTGAAGCTTTCTTT. Its protein product is CASSPTQGGNTEAFF.

V and J are TRBV7-2 and TRBJ2-3; the match to TRBD2 covers 10 bases. The trim removed 2 bases at V and 0 bases at J, leaving 5 bases unmatched. Germline V gene lookup returns CDR1 SGHTA and CDR2 FQGNSA. The CDR3 is 17 residues long. DNA for the CDR3: TGTGCCAGCAGCTTAAGGACTAGCGGTTATAGCACAGATACGCAGTATTTT. Residues: CASSLRTSGYSTDTQYF. Combining the CDR3 with reference TRBV7-2 and TRBJ2-3 gives the whole variable domain GAGVSQSPSNKVTEKGKDVELRCDPISGHTALYWYRQSLGQGLEFLIYFQGNSAPDKSGLPSDRFSAERTGGSVSTLTIQRTQQEDSAVYLCASSLRTSGYSTDTQYFGPGTRLTVL.

The chain recombines TRBV10-3 with TRBJ1-1; a possible D gene is TRBD1 (6 bases). This CDR3 is 16 amino acids long. Trimming pared 0 bases from V and 1 base from J, leaving 12 bases between. Germline V gene lookup returns CDR1 ENHRY and CDR2 SYGVKD. CDR3 DNA: TGTGCCATCAGTGAGTCGAAGGGGGTGAGGAACACTGAAGCTTTCTTT. This encodes CAISESKGVRNTEAFF.

The rearrangement joins TRBV18 to TRBJ2-7; 7 nucleotides match TRBD2. Looked up from germline, CDR1 is KGHSH and CDR2 is LQKENI. The V segment lost 3 bases and the J segment 7 bases; nucleotides outside the gene matches: 6. The CDR3 runs to 13 residues. The CDR3 region is CASSPSGMGEQYF. Here the CDR3 DNA reads TGTGCCAGCTCACCCAGCGGGATGGGGGAGCAGTACTTC.

The rearrangement links TRBV29-1 to TRBJ1-2; TRBD1 agrees at 7 bases. Germline-derived CDR1 and CDR2 are SQVTM and ANQGSEA. V was pared by 5 bases and J by 6 bases, with 6 bases of the junction left unmatched. This CDR3 region has 12 residues. CDR3 residues: CSVTTGVDGYTF. Written as DNA, the CDR3 is TGCAGCGTTACAACAGGGGTAGATGGCTACACCTTC.

This clonotype was counted ten times or more. This chain joins TRBV28 and TRBJ1-5; 7 positions agree with TRBD1. Per the germline V gene, CDR1 is MDHEN and CDR2 is SYDVKM. CDR3 length equals 14 residues. Trimming cost V 4 bases and J 4 bases; bases outside gene matches: 4. The CDR3 reads CASSSGQLNQPQHF. CDR3 DNA: TGTGCCAGCAGTTCGGGACAGCTTAATCAGCCCCAGCATTTT.

This clonotype was detected ten times or more. The chain couples TRBV27 to TRBJ2-2, with 10 nucleotides matching TRBD1. With V trimmed by 5 bases and J by 5 bases, 5 bases remained unmatched. Germline V lookup: CDR1 MNHEY, CDR2 SMNVEV (reference sequence). The CDR3 consists of 15 residues. The CDR3 reads CASSPGTGETGELFF. The CDR3 bases are TGTGCCAGCAGTCCCGGGACAGGGGAAACCGGGGAGCTGTTTTTT.

This clonotype was recorded many times. The chain joins TRBV5-5 to TRBJ1-1; no clear D. The CDR3 has 13 residues. The V and J ends lost 2 bases and 2 bases respectively, with 7 bases between them. The germline gives CDR1 SGHKS, CDR2 YYEKEE (reference sequence). The CDR3 DNA sequence: TGTGCCAGCAGCTTTTCGATAAACACTGAAGCTTTCTTT. This sequence encodes CASSFSINTEAFF.

The chain is built from TRBV28 and TRBJ2-7; 8 bases are a match to TRBD2. CDR1 is MDHEN and CDR2 is SYDVKM in the germline V gene. With V trimmed by 6 bases and J by 2 bases, 12 bases remained unmatched. The length of the CDR3 is 16 residues. The CDR3 nucleotides are TGTGCCAGCAGGCCAAGAAGGAGCGGGAGACCCTACGAGCAGTACTTC. Amino acids: CASRPRRSGRPYEQYF.

This clonotype was counted a few times. CDR3 DNA sequence: TGTGCCAGCAGTCCGGCCTGGGGGTACGAGCAGTACTTC. It codes for CASSPAWGYEQYF. V gene TRBV28 combines with J gene TRBJ2-7; either TRBD1 or TRBD2 may supply D (5 bases each). Germline V gene sequence: CDR1 MDHEN, CDR2 SYDVKM. This CDR3 comprises 13 residues. V was pared by 5 bases and J by 4 bases, with 12 bases between.